The clone carrying this T cell receptor beta chain was detected once. What it binds is unknown. The entry originates in a study of CD4 T cells in relation to SARS-CoV-2 and coronaviruses. The wider study: PBMCs were cultured with antigen for around nine days before TCR beta sequencing. Study-wide findings and caveats: No crossreactivity against non-spike viral proteins was tested here. Crossreactive clones expanded significantly less to SARS-CoV-2 than monoreactive clones.

The CDR3 extends over 15 amino acids. Germline trimming cut 4 bases from V and 5 bases from J; bases unmatched to any gene: 9. Germline V gene data show CDR1 as SGHDN and CDR2 as FVKESK. Sorted naive or memory CD4+ cells met CEF peptides for around ten days. The repertoire was sequenced with immunoSEQ multiplex PCR; TCRdb's copy has only in-frame clones and lacks some. The sample carries about 36,000 clones, about four fifths recorded once. The clonotype was recovered from an adult with COVID-19. The genes are TRBV14 and TRBJ2-5; 8 bases map to TRBD2. Sequencing was performed on naive CD4+ T cells from PBMCs, cultured in vitro. Subset indicated: naive CD4+ T cells isolated by negative enrichment. The CDR3 DNA follows: TGTGCCAGCAGCCGCACGACGACTAGCGTTGAGACCCAGTACTTC. It is translated as CASSRTTTSVETQYF.